This T cell receptor beta chain was recovered during a study of prognosis after radiotherapy for stage I lung cancer. The overall study: SBRT radiotherapy used 3 to 5 fractions and a biologically effective dose of at least 100 Gy. Concurrently with stereotactic body radiotherapy, no other therapy was received by any patient.

V lost 3 bases and J 4 bases, leaving 7 bases between the germline ends. Germline V gene sequence: CDR1 DFQATT, CDR2 SNEGSKA (reference sequence). The CDR3 consists of 11 residues. Genomic DNA was the source, and TCR beta CDR3 was amplified from it by two-round multiplex PCR. Round-one PCR had primers specific to each TRBV and TRBJ gene. TCRdb independently ran MiXCR on the multiplex PCR reads; one entry per CDR3 protein. The table has around 13,000 distinct CDR3 sequences, 40% to 55% seen once. The sequence derives from a donor of 50 years or more with non-small cell lung cancer. The chain combines TRBV20-1 with TRBJ2-7; no firm D call. The sample consisted of PBMCs, taken before or after stereotactic body radiation therapy (not recorded which). The CDR3 bases are TGCAGTGCTAGTTTGGGGTACGAGCAGTACTTC. It translates to CSASLGYEQYF.